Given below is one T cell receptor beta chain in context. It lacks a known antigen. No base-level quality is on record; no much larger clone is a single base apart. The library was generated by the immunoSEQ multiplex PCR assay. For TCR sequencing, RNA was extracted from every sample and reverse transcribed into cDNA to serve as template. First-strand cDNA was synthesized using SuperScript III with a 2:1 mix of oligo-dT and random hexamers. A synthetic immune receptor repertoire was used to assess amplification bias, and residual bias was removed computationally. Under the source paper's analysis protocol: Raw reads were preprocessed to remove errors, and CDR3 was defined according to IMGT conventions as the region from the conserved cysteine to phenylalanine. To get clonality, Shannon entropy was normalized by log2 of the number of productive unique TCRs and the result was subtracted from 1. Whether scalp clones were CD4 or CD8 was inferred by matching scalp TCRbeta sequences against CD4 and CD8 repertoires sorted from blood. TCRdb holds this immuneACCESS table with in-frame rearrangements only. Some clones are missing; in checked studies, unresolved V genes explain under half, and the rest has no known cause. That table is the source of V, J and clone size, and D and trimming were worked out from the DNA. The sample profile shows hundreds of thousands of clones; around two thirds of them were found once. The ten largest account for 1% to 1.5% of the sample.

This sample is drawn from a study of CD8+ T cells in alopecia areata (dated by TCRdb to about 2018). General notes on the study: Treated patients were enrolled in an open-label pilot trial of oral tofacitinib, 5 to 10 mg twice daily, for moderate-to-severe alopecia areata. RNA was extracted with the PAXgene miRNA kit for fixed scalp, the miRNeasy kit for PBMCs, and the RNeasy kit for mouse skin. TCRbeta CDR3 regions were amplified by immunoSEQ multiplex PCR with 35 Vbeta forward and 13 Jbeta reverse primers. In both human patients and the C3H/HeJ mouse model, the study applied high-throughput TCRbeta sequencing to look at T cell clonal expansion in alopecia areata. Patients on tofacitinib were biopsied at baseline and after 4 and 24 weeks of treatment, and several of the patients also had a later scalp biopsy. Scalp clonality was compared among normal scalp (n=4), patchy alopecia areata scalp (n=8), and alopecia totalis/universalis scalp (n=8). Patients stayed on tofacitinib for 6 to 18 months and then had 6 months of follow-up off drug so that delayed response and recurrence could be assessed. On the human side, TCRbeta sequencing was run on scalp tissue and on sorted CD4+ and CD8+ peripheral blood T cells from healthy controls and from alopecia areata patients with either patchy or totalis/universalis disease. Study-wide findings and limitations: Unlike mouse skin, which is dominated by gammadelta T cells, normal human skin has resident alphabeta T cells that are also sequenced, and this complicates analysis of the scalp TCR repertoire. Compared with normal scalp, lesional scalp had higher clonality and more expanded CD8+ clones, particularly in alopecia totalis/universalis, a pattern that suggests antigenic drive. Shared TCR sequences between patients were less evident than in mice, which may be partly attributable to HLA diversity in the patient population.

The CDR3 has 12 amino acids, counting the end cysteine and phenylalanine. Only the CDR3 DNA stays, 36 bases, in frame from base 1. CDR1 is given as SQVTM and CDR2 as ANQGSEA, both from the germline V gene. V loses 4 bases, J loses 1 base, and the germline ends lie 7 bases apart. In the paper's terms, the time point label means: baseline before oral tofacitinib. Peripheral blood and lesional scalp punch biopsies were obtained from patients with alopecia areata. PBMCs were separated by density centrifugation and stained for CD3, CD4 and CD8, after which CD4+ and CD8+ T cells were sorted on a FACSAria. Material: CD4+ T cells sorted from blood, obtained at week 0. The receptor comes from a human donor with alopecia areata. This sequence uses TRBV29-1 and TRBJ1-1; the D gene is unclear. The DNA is TGCAGCGTTGCCGGACGGAACACTGAAGCTTTCTTT. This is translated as CSVAGRNTEAFF. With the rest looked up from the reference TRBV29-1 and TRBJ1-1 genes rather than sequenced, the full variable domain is SAVISQKPSRDICQRGTSLTIQCQVDSQVTMMFWYRQQPGQSLTLIATANQGSEATYESGFVIDKFPISRPNLTFSTLTVSNMSPEDSSIYLCSVAGRNTEAFFGQGTRLTVV.